This T cell receptor (beta chain) came from a study of shared clonotypes between healthy human individuals. The CD4+ fraction was divided into a CD45RA+ naive subset and a CD45RA-negative memory subset. Sequenced by immunoSEQ multiplex PCR; TCRdb stores in-frame clones only, minus some. In the table there are hundreds of thousands of clones, around 72% of which are singletons. V lost 7 bases and J 7 bases, leaving 8 bases between the germline ends. This CDR3 spans 12 amino acids. Per the germline V gene, CDR1 is MDHEN and CDR2 is SYDVKM. This receptor was obtained from a woman aged 25-40 years in good health. Source material: memory CD4+ T cells sorted from blood. Subset given: CD45RA-negative fraction. The rearrangement joins TRBV28 to TRBJ1-6; D ambiguous. Here the CDR3 reads CASKRQNSPLHF. CDR3 in DNA: TGTGCCAGCAAGCGGCAAAATTCACCCCTCCACTTT.